This TCR beta chain derives from a study of blood T cell repertoires in COVID-19. Study at large: COVID-19 samples collected from the United States, Italy and Spain covered acute and convalescent phases.

V lost 2 bases and J 1 base, leaving 9 bases between the germline ends. This CDR3 spans 14 amino acids. Germline CDR1 reads LNHNV; CDR2 reads YYDKDF (reference sequence). Patients from Seattle were sampled longitudinally, starting during active infection. Clones were sequenced by immunoSEQ multiplex PCR, and TCRdb holds only the in-frame ones, with some missing. The table includes some 360,000 clones, around 87% detected once. The chain links TRBV15 to TRBJ2-7; a weak D match, TRBD2 (5 bases). The sample taken for sequencing was peripheral blood. The receptor was isolated from a woman in her sixties with COVID-19, enrolled during active disease. CDR3 DNA: TGTGCCACCAGCAGATCAAGAGGGTCCTACGAGCAGTACTTC. It specifies CATSRSRGSYEQYF.